The clone carrying this T cell receptor beta chain was recorded once. The germline V and J ends were trimmed by 1 base and 4 bases, with 14 bases remaining between them. The CDR3 length is 16 residues. Germline V gene lookup returns CDR1 MGHRA and CDR2 YSYEKL. Sequencing was performed with immunoSEQ multiplex PCR; in TCRdb, only in-frame clones are kept and a portion is missing. The sample holds roughly 150,000 clones, approximately 91% seen once. The record originates from a study of blood T cell repertoires in COVID-19. Study summary: PBMCs, B-cell-depleted T cells, or T cells were the source of the cDNA or gDNA that made up the material.

The chain employs TRBV4-1 and TRBJ1-3, with D possibly TRBD1 on 5 matching bases. Source material: peripheral blood. The sequence was obtained from a man aged 18 to 29 with COVID-19, enrolled during active disease. CDR3 nucleotide sequence: TGCGCCAGCAGCCAAGGCGGCAGGGTGTCAGGAAACACCATATATTTT. Translated, it gives CASSQGGRVSGNTIYF.